This T cell receptor beta chain was observed in a study of cytomegalovirus exposure and HLA in healthy donors. Study results and limitations: Association with HLA alleles at 0.05 false discovery rate was found for 15,000 or so TCR beta sequences in a later analysis. In a later analysis, most CMV-associated TCR beta chains appeared HLA-restricted. Presence/absence analyses assumed roughly uniform sequencing depth across donors.

Healthy bone marrow donors formed the donor group. Germline CDR1 is MNHEY and CDR2 is SMNVEV (reference sequence). This CDR3 is 13 amino acids long. Trimming took off 4 bases at V and 5 bases at J, with 10 bases between the two ends. Worth noting for this clone: Antigen unknown.

The PCR was carried out with 60 Vbeta primers and 13 Jbeta primers. Assay: immunoSEQ multiplex PCR; the TCRdb copy retains only in-frame clones and omits some. The top ten clones hold 10% to 15% of a sample with 100,000 to 120,000 clones, over 65% of them seen once. V is TRBV27 and J is TRBJ2-3; weak D call: TRBD2 (5 bases). Sequencing was performed on PBMCs. The TCR sequence derives from a man younger than 45 in good health and CMV-seropositive. The CDR3 protein is CASSSLGGDTQYF. Here the CDR3 DNA reads TGTGCCAGCAGTTCCCTCGGAGGAGATACGCAGTATTTT.